The clone carrying this TCR beta chain was counted ten times or more. Its target is unknown. None of the included patients had other autoimmune diseases, uncontrolled infections, pregnancy or lactation, as these led to exclusion. This specimen comes from a study of Graves' ophthalmopathy and Graves' hyperthyroidism. Study in general: The collection of peripheral blood took place at initial diagnosis, before any treatment. Study-level findings and limits: Blood contained most expanded thyroid clonotypes exceeding 0.001 frequency.

Between the trimmed V and J ends, which lost 4 bases and 8 bases, there was a span of 14 bases. The CDR3 consists of 13 residues. RNA transcripts yielded amplified TCR beta CDR3 regions. Second-round multiplex PCR followed a first-round RT-PCR using HTBI primers. Each CDR3 protein is one row after TCRdb ran MiXCR on the multiplex PCR reads. This table has hundreds of thousands of distinct CDR3 sequences, about 40% appearing once. This sequence originates from an adult man with Graves' ophthalmopathy. The sample consisted of peripheral blood. The J gene is TRBJ1-2, the V gene TRBV12-3 or TRBV12-4, with D hard to call. For the CDR3, the DNA is TGTGCCAGCAGTTCGATGGGCAGCCAGGGCTACACCTTC. It translates to CASSSMGSQGYTF.